The T cell receptor beta chain under discussion was sequenced for a study of blood T cell repertoires in COVID-19 (dated by TCRdb to 2019 to 2021). Notes on the research overall: The collaborator samples originated in the United States, Italy and Spain and spanned the acute and convalescent phases of COVID-19. The prospective study material was composed of cDNA or gDNA derived from T cells, B-cell-depleted T cells, or PBMCs. Deeply sampled blood TCRbeta repertoires from subjects exposed to, actively infected with, or recovered from COVID-19 were included in the dataset. The repertoires were made available in a free public database intended to serve as a resource for research on the immune response to SARS-CoV-2. Samples came from the ongoing ImmuneRACE study (first 160 participants) plus 1,254 subjects from 6 global collaborators. The sample metadata nearly always contained a de-identified subject ID, COVID-19 status, age in years and sex. Where available, HLA class I and class II types were taken from metadata supplied by the sample provider and were not determined by assay-based typing. The paper as a whole reports these results and caveats: The amount of clinical and demographic metadata varied by source and participant and was provided uncurated.

TCRbeta CDR3 regions were amplified from genomic DNA using the immunoSEQ Assay, a bias-controlled multiplex PCR. On the study's bioinformatics: Within the assay, amplification of reference gene primers was used to estimate how many nucleated cells each sample contained. To quantify the absolute abundance of each unique TCRbeta CDR3 rearrangement, sequence reads were collapsed and filtered. For each sample, productive Simpson clonality was calculated as the square root of Simpson's diversity index across productive rearrangements. The clones in this table, taken by TCRdb from immuneACCESS, are in-frame only. Not every clone is retained; where verified, under half of the shortfall comes from an unresolved V gene, and the cause of the rest is unknown. The V and J calls and clone size come from that table; D and trimming were worked out from the DNA. Across this sample there are 320,000 or so clones, with 85% seen only once. The biggest ten clones account for under 2% of the sample.

Participants in the prospective study were aged roughly 18 to 100 years, lived in some 24 United States geographic areas, and enrolled through a virtual design. In the prospective study, cohorts were assigned on the basis of participant-reported clinical history obtained from a screening survey and a study questionnaire. Exposed participants had been in contact with someone with a PCR-confirmed or clinician-diagnosed COVID-19 case within 2 weeks of study entry. Mobile phlebotomists in the prospective study collected whole blood, serum and a nasopharyngeal or oropharyngeal swab from every participant. Participants in the prospective study had the option to provide additional blood draws and questionnaires over a roughly two-month period. Blood samples from the prospective study were shipped frozen or at room temperature prior to DNA extraction. Comment on this clone: It has no known antigen specificity. No much larger clone is present one base from it, and per-base qualities are unavailable.

The CDR3 spans 15 residues, from the cysteine through the phenylalanine. The DNA shown is the 45-base CDR3, in frame from base 1. CDR1 and CDR2 (LNHDA, SQIVND) derive from the germline V gene (reference sequence). V and J are trimmed by 3 bases and 7 bases, and the gene matches miss 6 bases of the junction. The sample taken for sequencing was PBMCs or T cells enriched from blood (not recorded which). The clonotype comes from a woman in her 30s who had been exposed to COVID-19. This chain is built from TRBV19 and TRBJ1-4; 9 middle bases align to TRBD1. The DNA sequence is TGTGCCAGTAGTATGACCGGGACAGGGTCTGAAAAACTGTTTTTT. This sequence encodes CASSMTGTGSEKLFF.